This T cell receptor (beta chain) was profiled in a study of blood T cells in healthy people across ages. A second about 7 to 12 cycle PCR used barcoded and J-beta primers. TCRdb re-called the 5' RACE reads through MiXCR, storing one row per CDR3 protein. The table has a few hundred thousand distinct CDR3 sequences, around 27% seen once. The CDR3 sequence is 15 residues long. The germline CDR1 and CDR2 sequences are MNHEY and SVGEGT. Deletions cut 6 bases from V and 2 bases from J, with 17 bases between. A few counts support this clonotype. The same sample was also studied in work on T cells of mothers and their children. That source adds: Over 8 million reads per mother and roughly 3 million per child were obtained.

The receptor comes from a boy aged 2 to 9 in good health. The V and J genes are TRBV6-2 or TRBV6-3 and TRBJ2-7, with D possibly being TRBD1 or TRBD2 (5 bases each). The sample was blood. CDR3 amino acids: CASRMGRIGTYEQYF. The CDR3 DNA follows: TGTGCCAGCAGGATGGGACGGATTGGAACCTACGAGCAGTACTTC.